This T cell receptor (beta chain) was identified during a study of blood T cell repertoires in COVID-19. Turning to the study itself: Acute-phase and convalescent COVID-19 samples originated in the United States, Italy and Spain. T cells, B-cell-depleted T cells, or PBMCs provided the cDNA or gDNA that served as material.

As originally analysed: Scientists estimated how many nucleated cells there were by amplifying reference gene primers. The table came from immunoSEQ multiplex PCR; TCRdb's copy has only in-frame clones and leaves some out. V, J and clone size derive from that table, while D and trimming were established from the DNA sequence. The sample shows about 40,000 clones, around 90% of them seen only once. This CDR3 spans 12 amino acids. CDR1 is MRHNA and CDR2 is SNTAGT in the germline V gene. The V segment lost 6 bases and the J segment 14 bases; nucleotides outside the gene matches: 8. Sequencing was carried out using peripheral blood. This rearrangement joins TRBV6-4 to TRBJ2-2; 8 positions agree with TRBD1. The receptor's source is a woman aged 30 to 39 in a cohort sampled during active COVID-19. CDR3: CASRQGGQLLFF. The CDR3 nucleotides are TGTGCCAGCAGACAGGGGGGACAGCTCCTGTTTTTT.